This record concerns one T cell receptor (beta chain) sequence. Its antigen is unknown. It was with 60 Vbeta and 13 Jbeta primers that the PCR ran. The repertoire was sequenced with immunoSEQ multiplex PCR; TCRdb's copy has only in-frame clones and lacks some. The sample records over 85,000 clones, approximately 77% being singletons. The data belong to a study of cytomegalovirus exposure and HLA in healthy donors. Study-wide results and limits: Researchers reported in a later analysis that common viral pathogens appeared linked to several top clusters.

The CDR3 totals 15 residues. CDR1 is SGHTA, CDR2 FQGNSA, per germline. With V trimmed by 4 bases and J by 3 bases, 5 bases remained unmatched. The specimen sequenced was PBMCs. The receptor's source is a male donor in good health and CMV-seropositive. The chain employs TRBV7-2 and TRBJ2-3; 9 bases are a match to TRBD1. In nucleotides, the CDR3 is TGTGCCAGCAGCTACACTGGACAGGGGACAGATACGCAGTATTTT. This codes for CASSYTGQGTDTQYF.